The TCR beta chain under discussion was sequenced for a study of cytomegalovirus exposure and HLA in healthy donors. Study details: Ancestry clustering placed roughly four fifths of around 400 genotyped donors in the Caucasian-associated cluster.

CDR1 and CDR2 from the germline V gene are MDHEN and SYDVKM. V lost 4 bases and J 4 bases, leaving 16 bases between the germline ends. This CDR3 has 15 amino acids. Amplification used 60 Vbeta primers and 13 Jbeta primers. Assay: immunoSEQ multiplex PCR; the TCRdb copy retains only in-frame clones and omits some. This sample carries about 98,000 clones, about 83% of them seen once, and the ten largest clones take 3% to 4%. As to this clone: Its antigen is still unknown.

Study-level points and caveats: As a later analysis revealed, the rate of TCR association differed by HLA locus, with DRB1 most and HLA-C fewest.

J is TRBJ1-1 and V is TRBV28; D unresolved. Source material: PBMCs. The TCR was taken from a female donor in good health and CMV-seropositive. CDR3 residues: CASSSPPSRVTEAFF. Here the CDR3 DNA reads TGTGCCAGCAGTTCCCCACCCTCGCGAGTCACTGAAGCTTTCTTT. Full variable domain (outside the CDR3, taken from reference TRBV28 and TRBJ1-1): DVKVTQSSRYLVKRTGEKVFLECVQDMDHENMFWYRQDPGLGLRLIYFSYDVKMKEKGDIPEGYSVSREKKERFSLILESASTNQTSMYLCASSSPPSRVTEAFFGQGTRLTVV.